This T cell receptor (beta chain) was found in a study of OX40 agonist ivuxolimab in advanced cancers. Study-level background: Intravenous ivuxolimab was administered to patients every 2 weeks at 0.01 to 10 mg/kg. Subjects had a mean age of around 60 years, with a range of 23 to 79; roughly 83% were male.

The ends were cut back, 3 bases at V and 0 bases at J, with 16 bases in the middle. Germline loops: CDR1 SGHNT, CDR2 YYREEE (reference sequence). The CDR3 runs 17 residues. Sequencing was performed with immunoSEQ multiplex PCR; in TCRdb, only in-frame clones are kept and a portion is missing. The sample has around 62,000 clones, roughly 84% seen once; the top ten hold less than 0.4%. The sample in question was CD4+ or CD8+ T cells sorted from blood, obtained in a trial of the OX40 agonist ivuxolimab. This TCR was sampled from an adult with an advanced solid tumor such as melanoma, head and neck, liver or kidney cancer. This sequence joins TRBV5-4 and TRBJ2-4; no clear D. The CDR3: CASSSSTVLLAKNIQYF. For the CDR3, the DNA is TGTGCCAGCAGCTCTTCCACGGTTCTACTAGCCAAAAACATTCAGTACTTC.